This T cell receptor (beta chain) was sequenced for a study of cytomegalovirus exposure and HLA in healthy donors. The wider study: The use of the same platform for the 90 to 150 validation repertoires and the 600 to 700 first-cohort repertoires was reported by a later analysis.

This CDR3 comprises 16 residues. The V and J ends lost 0 bases and 5 bases respectively, with 17 bases between them. The germline CDR1 and CDR2 sequences are MRHNA and SNTAGT. Overall study findings and caveats: Usually a TCR sequence was rare, but some public TCRs were found in many donors. Per published reports, the classifier diagnosed cytomegalovirus status with high specificity and sensitivity. A few chains linked to CMV were shown in vitro to be specific for CMV antigens.

The assay was immunoSEQ multiplex PCR, and TCRdb's table has in-frame clones only and misses some. The table has around 190,000 clones, roughly 86% seen once; the top ten hold 7.2%. This clone showed up just once. The antigen is undetermined. The sequenced sample was PBMCs. This receptor was identified in a man between 25 and 39 years old in good health and CMV-seropositive. The genes are TRBV6-4 and TRBJ2-7; the D gene could be TRBD1 or TRBD2 (5 bases each). The CDR3: CASSDSIRSRGDEQYF. For the CDR3, the DNA is TGTGCCAGCAGTGACTCGATACGATCGAGAGGGGACGAGCAGTACTTC.